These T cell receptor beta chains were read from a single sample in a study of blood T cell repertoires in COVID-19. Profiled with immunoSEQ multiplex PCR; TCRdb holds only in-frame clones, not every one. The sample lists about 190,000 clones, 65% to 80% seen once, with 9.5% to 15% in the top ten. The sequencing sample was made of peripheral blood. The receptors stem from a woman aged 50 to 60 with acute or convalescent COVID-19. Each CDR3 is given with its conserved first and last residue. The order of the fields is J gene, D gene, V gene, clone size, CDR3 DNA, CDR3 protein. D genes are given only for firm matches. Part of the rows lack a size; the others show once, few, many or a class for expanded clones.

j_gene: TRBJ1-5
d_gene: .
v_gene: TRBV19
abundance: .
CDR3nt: TGTGCCAGTAGTATAACAGCACATCAGCCCCAGCATTTT
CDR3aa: CASSITAHQPQHF

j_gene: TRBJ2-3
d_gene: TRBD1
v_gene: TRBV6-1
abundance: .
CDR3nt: TGTGCCAGCAGTGAGAGGACAGGGCGTGGAGATACGCAGTATTTT
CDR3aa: CASSERTGRGDTQYF

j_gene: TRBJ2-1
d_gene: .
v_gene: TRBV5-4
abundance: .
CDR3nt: TGTGCCAGCAGCTCGGCGACTCTTCAACGCGCCTACAATGAGCAGTTCTTC
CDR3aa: CASSSATLQRAYNEQFF

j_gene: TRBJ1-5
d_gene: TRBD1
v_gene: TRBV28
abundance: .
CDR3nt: TGTGCCAGCGGGACAGGAGGGACTCCTTCTAGTAATCAGCCCCAGCATTTT
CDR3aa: CASGTGGTPSSNQPQHF

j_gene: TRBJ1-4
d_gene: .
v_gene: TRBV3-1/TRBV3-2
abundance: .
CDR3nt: TGTGCCAGCAGCCGCCGGACAGCTATTAATGAAAAACTGTTTTTT
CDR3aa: CASSRRTAINEKLFF

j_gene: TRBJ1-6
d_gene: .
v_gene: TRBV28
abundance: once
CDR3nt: TGTGCCAGCAGTTTGGGGGGGAGGGATTCACCCCTCCACTTT
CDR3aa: CASSLGGRDSPLHF

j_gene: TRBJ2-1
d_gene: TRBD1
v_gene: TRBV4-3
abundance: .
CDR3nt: TGCGCCAGCAGCCAAAACCAACCGGGACAGGGGGAGGTAGATGAGCAGTTCTTC
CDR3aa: CASSQNQPGQGEVDEQFF

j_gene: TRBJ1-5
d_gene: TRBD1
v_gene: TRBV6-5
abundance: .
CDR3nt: TGTGCCAGCAGACAGGGGTCTCGTAGAGATCAGCCCCAGCATTTT
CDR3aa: CASRQGSRRDQPQHF

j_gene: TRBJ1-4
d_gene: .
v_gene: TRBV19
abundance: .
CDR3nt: TGTGCCAGTAGTAGCGGACAGCGGCCAACTAATGAAAAACTGTTTTTT
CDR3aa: CASSSGQRPTNEKLFF

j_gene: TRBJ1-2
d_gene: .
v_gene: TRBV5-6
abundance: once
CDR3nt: TGTGCCAGCAGCTTTCCACAGGGTAACTATGGCTACACCTTC
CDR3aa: CASSFPQGNYGYTF

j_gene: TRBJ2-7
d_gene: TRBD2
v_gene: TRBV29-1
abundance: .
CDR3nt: TGCAGCGTTGAAAAGTTAACTAGCGGATCCTACGAGCAGTACTTC
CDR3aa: CSVEKLTSGSYEQYF

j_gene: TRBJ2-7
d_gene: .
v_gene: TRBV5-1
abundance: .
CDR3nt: TGCGCCAGCAGCCGACAAGCGGGCGGTCCCTACGAGCAGTACTTC
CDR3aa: CASSRQAGGPYEQYF

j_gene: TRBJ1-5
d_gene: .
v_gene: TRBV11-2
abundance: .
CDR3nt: TGTGCCAGCAGCGACTTATTTCAGGGCCGCCCAGATAGCAATCAGCCCCAGCATTTT
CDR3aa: CASSDLFQGRPDSNQPQHF

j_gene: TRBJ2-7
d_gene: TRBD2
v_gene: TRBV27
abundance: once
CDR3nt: TGTGCCAGCAGTTTTTCCCCTAGCGGAACGGGGCGCGAGCAGTACTTC
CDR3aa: CASSFSPSGTGREQYF

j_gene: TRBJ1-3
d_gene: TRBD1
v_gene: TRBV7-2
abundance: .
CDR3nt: TGTGCCAGCAGCTTAGAAGGGGCCAACAGGGGGCGAGCTGGAAACACCATATATTTT
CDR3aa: CASSLEGANRGRAGNTIYF

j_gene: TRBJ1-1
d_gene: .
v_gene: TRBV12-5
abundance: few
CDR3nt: TGTGCTAGTGCCACCCTGAGAGGGGAAGCTTTCTTT
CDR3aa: CASATLRGEAFF

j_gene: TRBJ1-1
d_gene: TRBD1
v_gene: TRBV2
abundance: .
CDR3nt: TGTGCCAGCAGAAGGGGACAGGGTTATGAAGCTTTCTTT
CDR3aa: CASRRGQGYEAFF

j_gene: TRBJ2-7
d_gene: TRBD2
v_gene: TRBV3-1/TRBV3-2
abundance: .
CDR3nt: TGTGCCAGCAGCCTTCGCGGGGGCTACGAGCAGTACTTC
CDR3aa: CASSLRGGYEQYF

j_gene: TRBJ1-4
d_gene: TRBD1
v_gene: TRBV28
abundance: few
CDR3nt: TGTGCCAGCAGAGAAAGACAGGGGTATGAAAAACTGTTTTTT
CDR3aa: CASRERQGYEKLFF

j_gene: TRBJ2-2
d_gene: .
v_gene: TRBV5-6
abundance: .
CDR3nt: TGTGCCAGCAGCTCCCAGGGGTTAGTAACCGGGGAGCTGTTTTTT
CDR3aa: CASSSQGLVTGELFF

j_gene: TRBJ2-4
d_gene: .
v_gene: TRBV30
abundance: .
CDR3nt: TGTGCCTGGAGTGTACGTCGGGGCATTCAGTACTTC
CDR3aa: CAWSVRRGIQYF

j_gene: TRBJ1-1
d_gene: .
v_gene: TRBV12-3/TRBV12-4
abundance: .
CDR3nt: TGTGCCAGCAGTTTAGGTGTACGGAGTGAAGCTTTCTTT
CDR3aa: CASSLGVRSEAFF